These 3 T cell receptor beta chains came from one sample sequenced in a study of early T cells in non-severe SARS-CoV-2 infection. TCRdb reanalysed the 5' RACE reads using MiXCR and keeps one entry per CDR3 protein. The sample includes approximately 76,000 distinct CDR3 sequences, 9.5% to 13% of them seen just once. The sequenced material came from whole blood. Receptors were obtained from an adult who was a healthcare worker with PCR-confirmed SARS-CoV-2 infection or an uninfected control (not recorded which).

In this sample, this clonotype turned up a few times. V and J are TRBV5-1 and TRBJ1-4; perhaps TRBD1 as D (5 bases). The CDR3 loop spans 13 amino acids. Trimming pared 7 bases from V and 3 bases from J, leaving 10 bases between. CDR1 is SGHRS, CDR2 YFSETQ, per germline. The chain's CDR3 is CASAPGPNEKLFF. The CDR3 DNA follows: TGCGCCAGCGCGCCGGGACCTAATGAAAAACTGTTTTTT. The variable domain in full, completed from reference TRBV5-1 and TRBJ1-4, reads KAGVTQTPRYLIKTRGQQVTLSCSPISGHRSVSWYQQTPGQGLQFLFEYFSETQRNKGNFPGRFSGRQFSNSRSEMNVSTLELGDSALYLCASAPGPNEKLFFGSGTQLSVL.

Comment on this clonotype: The junction shows a germline mismatch at one end, possibly a read error. The chain recombines TRBV4-1 with TRBJ1-2, with TRBD1 as a possible D gene (6 bases). Germline assignment: CDR1 MGHRA and CDR2 YSYEKL. There are 14 residues in the CDR3. Here the CDR3 reads CASSQAWTAYGFTF. The DNA for the CDR3 is TGCGCCAGCAGCCAAGCCTGGACAGCCTATGGCTTCACCTTC.

This clonotype was recorded at least ten times. The gene calls are TRBV3-1 and TRBJ2-7; possibly TRBD1 for D (5 bases). The CDR3 has 13 residues. V was pared by 0 bases and J by 6 bases, with 9 bases between. The germline V gene has CDR1 LGHDT and CDR2 YNNKEL (reference sequence). CDR3 in amino acids: CASSQDEGAEQYF. CDR3 bases: TGTGCCAGCAGCCAAGATGAAGGGGCCGAGCAGTACTTC.